Below, 12 T cell receptor beta chains from the same sample are listed, as sequenced in a study of regulatory T cells in long-lasting Graves disease. Arm-PCR of CDR3 regions with iRepertoire HTBI primers generated TCR beta libraries. TCRdb reanalysed the multiplex PCR reads using MiXCR and keeps one entry per CDR3 protein. This table has about 290,000 distinct CDR3 sequences, 22% appearing once. The time point here: persistent/refractory GD, antithyroid drugs over 5 years with positive TRAb. Making the TCR library involved RNA that had been extracted from PBMCs. Specimen: peripheral blood mononuclear cells (PBMCs), collected when the disease was refractory, from a patient treated with antithyroid drugs. These receptors came from a female donor with Graves disease.

This clonotype was counted at least ten times. V usage is TRBV7-2 and J usage is TRBJ2-6; TRBD1 matches at 8 bases. There are 16 residues in the CDR3. From germline, CDR1 is SGHTA and CDR2 FQGNSA. V lost 5 bases and J lost 2; bases outside the gene matches: 5. The chain's CDR3 is CASSPEDRAGANVLTF. In DNA form, the CDR3 reads TGTGCCAGCAGCCCTGAGGACAGGGCTGGGGCCAACGTCCTGACTTTC.

This clonotype showed up just a few times. This chain links TRBV9 with TRBJ2-4, with D hard to call. V lost 3 bases to trimming and J lost 6 bases, with 10 bases between them. Germline V lookup: CDR1 SGDLS, CDR2 YYNGEE. CDR3 length: 13 amino acids. CDR3 in amino acids: CASSEDPGNIQYF. CDR3 bases: TGTGCCAGCAGCGAAGACCCTGGAAACATTCAGTACTTC.

This clonotype was counted between two and nine times. This chain links TRBV6-9 with TRBJ1-1; D perhaps matches TRBD1 (6 bases). The CDR3 loop spans 13 amino acids. Trimming cost V 4 bases and J 10 bases, with 16 bases left between them. Germline CDR1 reads MNHGY; CDR2 reads SVAAGI. In nucleotides, the CDR3 is TGTGCCAGCAGTTCGGGCAGGGGAAGACGAGCTTTCTTT. It encodes CASSSGRGRRAFF.

The sample holds many counts of this clonotype. The genes are TRBV7-2 and TRBJ1-2; D gene ambiguous. The CDR3 is 12 amino acids. The V end lost 5 bases, the J end lost 7 bases, and 11 bases lay between the germline ends. The germline CDR1 and CDR2 sequences are SGHTA and FQGNSA. For the CDR3, the DNA is TGTGCCAGCAGCGGGCGGGGAGCTGGCTACACCTTC. This gives the protein CASSGRGAGYTF.

This clonotype was observed many times. The chain uses TRBV11-2 and TRBJ2-5, with no clear D. V lost 3 bases to trimming and J lost 2 bases, with 7 bases between them. The CDR3 has 13 residues. CDR1 and CDR2 (germline): SGHAT, FQNNGV. The CDR3 DNA follows: TGTGCCAGCAGCTTGAGCCGGCAAGAGACCCAGTACTTC. Translated, it gives CASSLSRQETQYF.

The table lists this clonotype with many counts. The chain combines TRBV7-9 with TRBJ2-5, with 8 bases identical to TRBD2. This CDR3 region has 15 residues. Germline V gene lookup returns CDR1 SEHNR and CDR2 FQNEAQ (reference sequence). After removal of 0 bases from V and 5 bases from J, the junction contained 5 bases not matched to a gene. The CDR3 DNA is TGTGCCAGCAGCTTAGCACCGGGAGGGGGGGAGACCCAGTACTTC. Translation: CASSLAPGGGETQYF.

CDR3 residues: CASSRGQGSAEAFF. The DNA for the CDR3 is TGCGCCAGCAGCAGGGGGCAGGGGAGCGCTGAAGCTTTCTTT. The genes are TRBV5-1 and TRBJ1-1; TRBD1 agrees at 7 bases. V gave up 4 bases and J gave up 6 bases; unmatched junction bases: 9. CDR1 and CDR2 (germline): SGHRS, YFSETQ. This CDR3 is 14 amino acids long.

This clonotype was picked up many times. The CDR3 coding sequence is TGTGCCAGCAGTGCCTACAGGGGTTGGGAGACCCAGTACTTC. Translated: CASSAYRGWETQYF. The chain recombines TRBV6-1 with TRBJ2-5, with TRBD1 identical over 7 bases. V was pared by 4 bases and J by 5 bases, with 7 bases of the junction left unmatched. Germline V gene data show CDR1 as MNHNS and CDR2 as SASEGT. The CDR3 has 14 amino acids.

This clonotype came up a few times. The rearrangement joins TRBV25-1 to TRBJ2-7; D may correspond to TRBD1 or TRBD2 (5 bases each). The V and J ends lost 1 base and 3 bases respectively, with 16 bases between them. Germline assignment: CDR1 MGHDK and CDR2 SYGVNS. The CDR3 has 16 amino acids. The chain's CDR3 is CASSESVGAGHYEQYF. CDR3 coding DNA: TGTGCCAGCAGTGAATCCGTCGGGGCGGGCCACTACGAGCAGTACTTC.

The chain recombines TRBV7-2 with TRBJ2-5; 9 bases are shared with TRBD2. Germline CDR1 reads SGHTA; CDR2 reads FQGNSA. This CDR3 is 16 amino acids long. Trimming took 5 bases from V and 4 from J; bases not matched to a gene: 11. CDR3 sequence (DNA): TGTGCCAGCAGCCAACGTAGCGGGAGCGGTCTAGAGACCCAGTACTTC. It yields the protein CASSQRSGSGLETQYF.

The table lists this clonotype with a few counts. The V gene is TRBV20-1, the J gene TRBJ2-4, with 7 positions matching TRBD1. Germline CDR1 DFQATT, CDR2 SNEGSKA (reference sequence). This CDR3 region has 14 residues. The V and J ends lost 6 bases and 5 bases, in that order; junction bases with no gene match: 10. Written as DNA, the CDR3 is TGCAGTGCCATATCCGGGACAGTAGAAAACATTCAGTACTTC. Translating it yields CSAISGTVENIQYF.

This clonotype was observed many times. The rearrangement joins TRBV20-1 to TRBJ2-5; tentative D call: TRBD2 (6 bases). This CDR3 comprises 14 residues. Trimming stripped 0 bases from V and 5 bases from J, with 13 bases between. Germline V gene lookup returns CDR1 DFQATT and CDR2 SNEGSKA (reference sequence). This CDR3 reads CSAREVAVRETQYF. The DNA of the CDR3 is TGCAGTGCTAGAGAAGTAGCGGTCCGGGAGACCCAGTACTTC.